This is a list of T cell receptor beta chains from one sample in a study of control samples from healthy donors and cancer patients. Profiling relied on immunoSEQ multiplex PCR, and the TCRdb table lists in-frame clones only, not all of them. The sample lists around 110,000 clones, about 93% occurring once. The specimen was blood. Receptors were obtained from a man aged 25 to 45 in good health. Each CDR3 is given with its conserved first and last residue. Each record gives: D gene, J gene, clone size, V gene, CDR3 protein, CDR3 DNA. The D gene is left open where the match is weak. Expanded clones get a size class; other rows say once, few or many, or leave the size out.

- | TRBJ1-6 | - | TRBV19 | CASSPIEAVGPPLHF | TGTGCCAGTAGTCCTATAGAGGCAGTGGGGCCACCCCTCCACTTT
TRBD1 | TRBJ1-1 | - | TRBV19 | CASRADRLNTEAFF | TGTGCCAGTAGGGCGGACAGGCTGAACACTGAAGCTTTCTTT
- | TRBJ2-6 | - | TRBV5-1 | CATRTGDSGANVLTF | TGCGCCACCCGGACCGGGGACTCTGGGGCCAACGTCCTGACTTTC
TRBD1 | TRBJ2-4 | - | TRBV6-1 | CASSDRLSGGSLAKNIQYF | TGTGCCAGCAGTGACCGCCTGTCAGGGGGCTCCTTAGCCAAAAACATTCAGTACTTC
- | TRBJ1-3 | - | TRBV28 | CASSLWLPFGLSSGNTIYF | TGTGCCAGCAGTTTATGGCTACCTTTTGGACTCAGCTCTGGAAACACCATATATTTT
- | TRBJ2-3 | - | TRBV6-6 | CASSLGGGTDTQYF | TGTGCCAGCAGTTTGGGGGGAGGCACAGATACGCAGTATTTT
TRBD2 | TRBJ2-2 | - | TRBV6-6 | CASTQSGGAPGELFF | TGTGCCAGCACTCAAAGCGGGGGGGCCCCCGGGGAGCTGTTTTTT
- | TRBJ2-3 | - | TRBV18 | CASSPWATSRRDTDTQYF | TGTGCCAGCTCACCGTGGGCAACAAGCCGGCGGGACACAGATACGCAGTATTTT
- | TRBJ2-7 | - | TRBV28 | CASRPLSSYEQYF | TGTGCCAGCAGACCGCTCAGCTCCTACGAGCAGTACTTC
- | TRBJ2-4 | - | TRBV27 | CASSPLGDLNIQYF | TGTGCCAGCAGCCCCCTAGGGGATCTCAACATTCAGTACTTC
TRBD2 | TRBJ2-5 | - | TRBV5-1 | CASRISGAPETQYF | TGCGCCAGCAGGATTAGCGGGGCTCCAGAGACCCAGTACTTC
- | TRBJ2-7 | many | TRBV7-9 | CASSLGVSYEQYF | TGTGCCAGCAGCTTAGGTGTCTCCTACGAGCAGTACTTC
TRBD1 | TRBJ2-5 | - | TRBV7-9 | CASSLVPTGPQETQYF | TGTGCCAGCAGCTTAGTTCCGACAGGGCCCCAAGAGACCCAGTACTTC
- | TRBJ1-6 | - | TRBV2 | CASSEESSYNSPLHF | TGTGCCAGCAGTGAGGAGAGCTCCTATAATTCACCCCTCCACTTT
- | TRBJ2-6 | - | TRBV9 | CASRSSGANVLTF | TGTGCCAGCAGGAGCTCTGGGGCCAACGTCCTGACTTTC
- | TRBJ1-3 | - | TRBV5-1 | CASSLDRVGSGNTIYF | TGCGCCAGCAGCTTGGACAGGGTGGGCTCTGGAAACACCATATATTTT
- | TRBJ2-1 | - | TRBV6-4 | CASSLEGPNEQFF | TGTGCCAGCAGTCTCGAGGGCCCCAATGAGCAGTTCTTC
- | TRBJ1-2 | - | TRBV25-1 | CASSQKTGPTTGGYTF | TGTGCCAGCAGTCAAAAGACAGGCCCTACGACGGGCGGCTACACCTTC
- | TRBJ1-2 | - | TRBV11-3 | CASSLEVRCVYGYTF | TGTGCCAGCAGCTTAGAAGTAAGGTGTGTTTATGGCTACACCTTC
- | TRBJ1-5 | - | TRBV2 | CASSSTVRNQPQHF | TGTGCCAGCAGTTCGACAGTGAGGAATCAGCCCCAGCATTTT
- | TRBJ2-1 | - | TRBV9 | CASSVAREVQFF | TGTGCCAGCAGCGTAGCTAGGGAGGTGCAGTTCTTC
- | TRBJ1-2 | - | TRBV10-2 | CASSDTRHGGYTF | TGCGCCAGCAGTGACACCAGACATGGGGGCTACACCTTC
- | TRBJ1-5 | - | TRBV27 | CASRGRKGLSNQPQHF | TGTGCCAGCAGAGGTAGAAAGGGCCTTAGCAATCAGCCCCAGCATTTT
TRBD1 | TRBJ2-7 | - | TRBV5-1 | CASSYGQGRSYEQYF | TGCGCCAGCAGCTATGGACAGGGGCGTTCCTACGAGCAGTACTTC
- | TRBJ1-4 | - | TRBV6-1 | CASSENLWAGDNEKLFF | TGTGCCAGCAGTGAAAACCTCTGGGCAGGGGATAATGAAAAACTGTTTTTT
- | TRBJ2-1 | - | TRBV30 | CAWSVGSGYNEQFF | TGTGCCTGGAGTGTAGGCAGTGGCTACAATGAGCAGTTCTTC
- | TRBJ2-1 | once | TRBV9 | CASSVEGVPYNEQFF | TGTGCCAGCAGCGTAGAGGGGGTCCCATACAATGAGCAGTTCTTC
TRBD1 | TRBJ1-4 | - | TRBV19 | CASSLVTPTGGLEKLFF | TGTGCCAGTAGCCTTGTAACCCCGACAGGGGGCCTCGAAAAACTGTTTTTT
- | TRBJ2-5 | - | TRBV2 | CASSVAGRVGETQYF | TGTGCCAGCAGTGTAGCCGGACGGGTTGGAGAGACCCAGTACTTC
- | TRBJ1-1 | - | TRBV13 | CASSFGKYTEAFF | TGTGCCAGCAGTTTTGGGAAGTACACTGAAGCTTTCTTT
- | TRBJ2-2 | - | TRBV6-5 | CASSYSPGAGELFF | TGTGCCAGCAGTTACTCTCCGGGAGCCGGGGAGCTGTTTTTT
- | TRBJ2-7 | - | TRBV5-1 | CASTWGNGEQYF | TGCGCCAGCACCTGGGGGAACGGGGAGCAGTACTTC
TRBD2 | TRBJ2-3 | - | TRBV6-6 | CASSYSLSSGGDTQYF | TGTGCCAGCAGTTACTCGCTGTCTAGCGGGGGAGATACGCAGTATTTT